This TCR beta chain was obtained from a study of T cells in Graves' hyperthyroidism and ophthalmopathy. TCR beta CDR3 region amplification was performed from RNA transcripts. First-round RT-PCR of the TCR CDR3 relied on the HTBI primer set. TCRdb re-derived calls from the multiplex PCR reads in MiXCR, one entry per CDR3 protein. Seen here are around 350,000 distinct CDR3 sequences, 12% to 15% observed once, and the top ten hold about 20%. This clonotype has just a few counts. This TCR was recovered from an older woman with Graves' ophthalmopathy. The sequenced material came from blood.

CDR3 nucleotide sequence: TGTGCCAGCAGTACCACAGGGGCCGCCGAAAACATTCAGTACTTC. Its translation is CASSTTGAAENIQYF. The chain employs TRBV7-9 and TRBJ2-4; TRBD1 matches 7 bases. V lost 6 bases to trimming and J lost 5 bases; unmatched junction nucleotides: 10. This CDR3 region has 15 residues. In germline, CDR1 is SEHNR, CDR2 FQNEAQ (reference sequence).